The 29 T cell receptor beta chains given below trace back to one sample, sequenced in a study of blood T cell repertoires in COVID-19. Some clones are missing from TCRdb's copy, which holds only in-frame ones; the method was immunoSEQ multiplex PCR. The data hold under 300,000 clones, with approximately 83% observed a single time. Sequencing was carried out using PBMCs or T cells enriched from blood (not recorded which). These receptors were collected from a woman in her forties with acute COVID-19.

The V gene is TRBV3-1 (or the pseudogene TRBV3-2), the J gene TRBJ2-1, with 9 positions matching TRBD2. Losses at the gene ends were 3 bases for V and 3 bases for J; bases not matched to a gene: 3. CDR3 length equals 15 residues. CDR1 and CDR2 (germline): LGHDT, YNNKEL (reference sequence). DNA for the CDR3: TGTGCCAGCAGCCATAGCGGGAGTTACTACAATGAGCAGTTCTTC. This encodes CASSHSGSYYNEQFF.

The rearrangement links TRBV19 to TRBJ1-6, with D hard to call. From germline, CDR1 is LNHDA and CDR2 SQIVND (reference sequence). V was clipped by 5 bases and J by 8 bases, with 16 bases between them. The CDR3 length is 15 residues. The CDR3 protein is CASSADGVGYSPLHF. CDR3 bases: TGTGCCAGTAGTGCCGACGGGGTAGGGTATTCACCCCTCCACTTT.

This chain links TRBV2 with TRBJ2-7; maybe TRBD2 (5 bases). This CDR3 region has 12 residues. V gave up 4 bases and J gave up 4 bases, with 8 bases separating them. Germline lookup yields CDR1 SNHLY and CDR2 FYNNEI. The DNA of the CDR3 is TGTGCCAGCAGTGTTACTAGTTACGAGCAGTACTTC. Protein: CASSVTSYEQYF. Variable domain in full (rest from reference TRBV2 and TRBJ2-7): EPEVTQTPSHQVTQMGQEVILRCVPISNHLYFYWYRQILGQKVEFLVSFYNNEISEKSEIFDDQFSVERPDGSNFTLKIRSTKLEDSAMYFCASSVTSYEQYFGPGTRLTVT.

The CDR3 DNA follows: TGCAGCGTTCTGGGGAGGGACGGGCACTACGAGCAGTACTTC. It translates to CSVLGRDGHYEQYF. V and J are TRBV29-1 and TRBJ2-7, with TRBD2 identical over 7 bases. Trimming took 5 bases from V and 3 from J; bases not matched to a gene: 10. Germline V gene lookup returns CDR1 SQVTM and CDR2 ANQGSEA. The CDR3 length is 14 residues.

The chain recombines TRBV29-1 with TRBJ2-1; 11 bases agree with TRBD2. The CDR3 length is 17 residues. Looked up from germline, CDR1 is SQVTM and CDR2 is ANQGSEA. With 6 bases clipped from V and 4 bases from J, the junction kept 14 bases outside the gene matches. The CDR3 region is CSVTVAGGPEKYNEQFF. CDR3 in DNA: TGCAGCGTGACGGTAGCGGGAGGGCCAGAAAAATACAATGAGCAGTTCTTC.

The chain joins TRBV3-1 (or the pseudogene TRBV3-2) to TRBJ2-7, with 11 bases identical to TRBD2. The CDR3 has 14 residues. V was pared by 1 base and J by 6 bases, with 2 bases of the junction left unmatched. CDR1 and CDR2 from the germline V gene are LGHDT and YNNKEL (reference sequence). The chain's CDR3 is CASSQATSGTEQYF. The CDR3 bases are TGTGCCAGCAGCCAAGCGACTAGCGGGACCGAGCAGTACTTC.

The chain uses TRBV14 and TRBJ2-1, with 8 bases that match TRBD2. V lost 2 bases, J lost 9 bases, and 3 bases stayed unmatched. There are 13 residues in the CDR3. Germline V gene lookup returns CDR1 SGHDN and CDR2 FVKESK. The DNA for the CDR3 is TGTGCCAGCAGCCAAATAGCGGGAACTGAGCAGTTCTTC. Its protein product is CASSQIAGTEQFF.

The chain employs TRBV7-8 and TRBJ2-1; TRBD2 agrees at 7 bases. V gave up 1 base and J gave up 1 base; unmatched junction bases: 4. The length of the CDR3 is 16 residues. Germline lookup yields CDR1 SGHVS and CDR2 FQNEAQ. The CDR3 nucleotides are TGTGCCAGCAGCTTAGTAGGCGGGGGATCCTACAATGAGCAGTTCTTC. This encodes CASSLVGGGSYNEQFF.

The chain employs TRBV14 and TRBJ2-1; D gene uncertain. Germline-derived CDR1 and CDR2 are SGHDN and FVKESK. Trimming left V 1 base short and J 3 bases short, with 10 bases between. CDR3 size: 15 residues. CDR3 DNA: TGTGCCAGCAGCCAAGCGATGAGTATCTACAATGAGCAGTTCTTC. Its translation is CASSQAMSIYNEQFF. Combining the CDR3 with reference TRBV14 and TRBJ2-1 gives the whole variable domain EAGVTQFPSHSVIEKGQTVTLRCDPISGHDNLYWYRRVMGKEIKFLLHFVKESKQDESGMPNNRFLAERTGGTYSTLKVQPAELEDSGVYFCASSQAMSIYNEQFFGPGTRLTVL.

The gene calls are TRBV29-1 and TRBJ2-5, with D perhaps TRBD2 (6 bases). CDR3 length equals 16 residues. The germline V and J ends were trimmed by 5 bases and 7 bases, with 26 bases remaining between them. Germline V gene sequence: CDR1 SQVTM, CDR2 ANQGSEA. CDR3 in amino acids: CSVTGSGRDPTWTQYF. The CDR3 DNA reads TGCAGCGTTACGGGGTCGGGGCGGGACCCCACGTGGACCCAGTACTTC. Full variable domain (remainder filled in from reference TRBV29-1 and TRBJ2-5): SAVISQKPSRDICQRGTSLTIQCQVDSQVTMMFWYRQQPGQSLTLIATANQGSEATYESGFVIDKFPISRPNLTFSTLTVSNMSPEDSSIYLCSVTGSGRDPTWTQYFGPGTRLLVL.

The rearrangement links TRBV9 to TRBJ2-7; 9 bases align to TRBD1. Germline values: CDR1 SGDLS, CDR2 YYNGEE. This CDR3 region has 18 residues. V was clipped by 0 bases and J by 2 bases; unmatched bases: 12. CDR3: CASSVESGDRGWAYEQYF. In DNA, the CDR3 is TGTGCCAGCAGCGTAGAATCAGGAGACAGGGGGTGGGCCTACGAGCAGTACTTC.

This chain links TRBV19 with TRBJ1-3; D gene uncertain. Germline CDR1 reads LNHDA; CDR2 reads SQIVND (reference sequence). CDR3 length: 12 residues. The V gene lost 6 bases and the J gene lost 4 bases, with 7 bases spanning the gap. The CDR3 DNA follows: TGTGCCAGTAGCATGCTAGGAAACACCATATATTTT. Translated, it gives CASSMLGNTIYF.

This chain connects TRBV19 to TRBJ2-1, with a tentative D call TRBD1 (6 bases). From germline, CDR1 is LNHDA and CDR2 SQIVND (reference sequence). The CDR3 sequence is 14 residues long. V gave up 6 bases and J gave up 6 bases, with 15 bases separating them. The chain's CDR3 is CASRGASRSNEQFF. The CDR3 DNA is TGTGCCAGTAGGGGGGCCTCCCGCTCCAATGAGCAGTTCTTC.

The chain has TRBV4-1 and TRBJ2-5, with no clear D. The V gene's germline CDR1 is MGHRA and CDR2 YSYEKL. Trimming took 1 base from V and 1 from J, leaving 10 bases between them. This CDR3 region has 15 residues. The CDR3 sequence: CASSQGSGLQETQYF. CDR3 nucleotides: TGCGCCAGCAGCCAAGGATCCGGTCTCCAAGAGACCCAGTACTTC.

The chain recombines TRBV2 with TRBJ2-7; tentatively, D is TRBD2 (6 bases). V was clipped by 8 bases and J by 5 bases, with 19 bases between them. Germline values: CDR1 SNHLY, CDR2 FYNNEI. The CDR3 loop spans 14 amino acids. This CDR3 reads CASGSLRDVNEQYF. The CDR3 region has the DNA TGTGCCAGCGGCTCACTGCGGGACGTTAACGAGCAGTACTTC. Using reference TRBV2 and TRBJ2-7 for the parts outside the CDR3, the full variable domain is EPEVTQTPSHQVTQMGQEVILRCVPISNHLYFYWYRQILGQKVEFLVSFYNNEISEKSEIFDDQFSVERPDGSNFTLKIRSTKLEDSAMYFCASGSLRDVNEQYFGPGTRLTVT.

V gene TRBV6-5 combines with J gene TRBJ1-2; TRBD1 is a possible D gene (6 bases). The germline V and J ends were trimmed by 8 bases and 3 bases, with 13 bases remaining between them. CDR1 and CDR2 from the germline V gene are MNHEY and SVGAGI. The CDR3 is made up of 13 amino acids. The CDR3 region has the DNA TGTGCCAGCCGTCACAGGGTTGACTATGGCTACACCTTC. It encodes CASRHRVDYGYTF.

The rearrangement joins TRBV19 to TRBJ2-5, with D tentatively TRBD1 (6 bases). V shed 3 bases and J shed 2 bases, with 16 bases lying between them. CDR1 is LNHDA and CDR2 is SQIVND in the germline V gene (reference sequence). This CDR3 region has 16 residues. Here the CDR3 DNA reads TGTGCCAGTAGTATCTCTGCGGCAGGGGTACAAGAGACCCAGTACTTC. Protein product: CASSISAAGVQETQYF.

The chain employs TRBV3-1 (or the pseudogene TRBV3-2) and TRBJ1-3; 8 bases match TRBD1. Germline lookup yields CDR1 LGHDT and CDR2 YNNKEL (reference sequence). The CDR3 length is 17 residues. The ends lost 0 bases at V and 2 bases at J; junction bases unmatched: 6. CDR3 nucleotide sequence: TGTGCCAGCAGCCAAGATACAGGACAGGGCGCTGGAAACACCATATATTTT. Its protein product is CASSQDTGQGAGNTIYF.

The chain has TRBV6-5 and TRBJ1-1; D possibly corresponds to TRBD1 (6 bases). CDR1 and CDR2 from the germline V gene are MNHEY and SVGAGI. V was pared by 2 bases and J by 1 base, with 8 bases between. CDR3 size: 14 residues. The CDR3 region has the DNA TGTGCCAGCAGTTACCTGGGACAGAACACTGAAGCTTTCTTT. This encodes CASSYLGQNTEAFF.

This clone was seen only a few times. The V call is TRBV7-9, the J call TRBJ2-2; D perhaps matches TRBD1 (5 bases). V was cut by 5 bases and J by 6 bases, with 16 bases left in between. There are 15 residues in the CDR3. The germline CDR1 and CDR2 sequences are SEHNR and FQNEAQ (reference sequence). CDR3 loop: CASSPVRTGAGELFF. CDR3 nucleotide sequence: TGTGCCAGCAGCCCCGTGAGAACAGGCGCCGGGGAGCTGTTTTTT.

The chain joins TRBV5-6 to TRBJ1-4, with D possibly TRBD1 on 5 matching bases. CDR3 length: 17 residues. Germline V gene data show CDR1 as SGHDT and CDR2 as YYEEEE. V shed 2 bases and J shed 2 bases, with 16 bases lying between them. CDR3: CASSFVGTGWTNEKLFF. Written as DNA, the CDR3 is TGTGCCAGCAGCTTTGTAGGTACAGGTTGGACTAATGAAAAACTGTTTTTT.

The CDR3 nucleotides read TGCGCCAGCTCTAGTCGCAATGAGCAGTTCTTC. Translated, it gives CASSSRNEQFF. The J gene is TRBJ2-1, the V gene TRBV10-1; no reliable D call. Deletions cut 8 bases from V and 6 bases from J, with 8 bases between. The germline V gene has CDR1 WNHNN and CDR2 SYGVQD (reference sequence). The CDR3 has 11 amino acids.

CDR3 protein: CASRPGAGELFF. As DNA, the CDR3 is TGTGCCAGCAGACCGGGTGCCGGGGAGCTGTTTTTT. The chain recombines TRBV28 with TRBJ2-2; D not resolved. Trimming removed 6 bases at V and 6 bases at J, with 8 bases between. The CDR3 has 12 residues. Looked up from germline, CDR1 is MDHEN and CDR2 is SYDVKM.

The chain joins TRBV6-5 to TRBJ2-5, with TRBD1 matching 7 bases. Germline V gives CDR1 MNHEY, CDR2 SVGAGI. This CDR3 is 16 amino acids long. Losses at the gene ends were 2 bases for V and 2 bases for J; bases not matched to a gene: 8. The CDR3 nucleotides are TGTGCCAGCAGTTACACTTGGACAGGCGGACAAGAGACCCAGTACTTC. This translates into CASSYTWTGGQETQYF.

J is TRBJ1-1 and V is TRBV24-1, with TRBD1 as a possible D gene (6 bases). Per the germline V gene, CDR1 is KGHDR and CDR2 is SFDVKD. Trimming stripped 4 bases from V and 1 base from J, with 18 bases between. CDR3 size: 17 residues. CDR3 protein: CATSERPLAGENTEAFF. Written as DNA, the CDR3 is TGTGCCACCAGTGAGCGCCCCTTGGCAGGGGAGAACACTGAAGCTTTCTTT.

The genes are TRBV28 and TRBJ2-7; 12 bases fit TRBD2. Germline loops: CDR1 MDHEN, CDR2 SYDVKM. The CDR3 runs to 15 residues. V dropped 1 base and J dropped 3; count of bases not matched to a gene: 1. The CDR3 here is CASSLSTSGSYEQYF. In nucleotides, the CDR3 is TGTGCCAGCAGTTTATCGACTAGCGGGAGCTACGAGCAGTACTTC.

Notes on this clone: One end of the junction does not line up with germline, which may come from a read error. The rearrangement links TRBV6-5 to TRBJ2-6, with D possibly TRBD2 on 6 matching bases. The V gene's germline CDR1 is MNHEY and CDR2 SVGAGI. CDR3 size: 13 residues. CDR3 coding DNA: TGTGCCAGCAGTAATACCGGGGGCAACGTCCTGACTTTC. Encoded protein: CASSNTGGNVLTF.

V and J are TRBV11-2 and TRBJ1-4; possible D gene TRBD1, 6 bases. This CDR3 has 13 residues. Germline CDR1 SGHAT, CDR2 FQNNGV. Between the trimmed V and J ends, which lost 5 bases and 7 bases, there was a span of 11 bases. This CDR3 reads CASSPPGVEKLFF. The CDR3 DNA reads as TGTGCCAGCAGCCCGCCAGGGGTTGAAAAACTGTTTTTT.

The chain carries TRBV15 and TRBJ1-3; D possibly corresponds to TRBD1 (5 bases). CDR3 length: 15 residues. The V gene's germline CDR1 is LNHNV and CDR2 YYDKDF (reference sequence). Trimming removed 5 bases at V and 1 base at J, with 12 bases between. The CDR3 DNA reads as TGTGCCACCAGCGTAGGGCAGGGTTCTGGAAACACCATATATTTT. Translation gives CATSVGQGSGNTIYF.